This section outlines one T cell receptor (beta chain) sequence together with its context. Produced via immunoSEQ multiplex PCR; TCRdb's table is partial and in-frame only. Among roughly 640,000 clones, approximately 97% were seen once, and the ten largest hold around 0.057%. This record belongs to a study of shared clonotypes between healthy human individuals. The sample taken for sequencing was naive CD4+ T cells sorted from blood. Specified subset: CD45RA+ positively selected. This clonotype was sampled from a woman aged 25-40 years in good health.

The CDR3 coding sequence is TGTGCCAGCAGCCAACCGGGACAGGGCTACGAGCAGTACTTC. Its translation is CASSQPGQGYEQYF. The chain has TRBV11-3 and TRBJ2-7; 9 positions agree with TRBD1. The germline CDR1 and CDR2 sequences are SGHNT and YENEEA. J gave up 3 bases and V 5 bases, and 5 bases lay outside the gene matches. The CDR3 runs 14 residues.